This TCR beta chain was recorded in a study of radiation and T cells in renal cell carcinoma. The wider study: Nephrectomy followed 15 Gy stereotactic body radiation by 4 weeks.

Study outcomes and limitations: From baseline, blood top tumor clonotypes peaked at 2 weeks post-radiation.

Described time point: blood 2 weeks post-SBRT. Treatment described: 15 Gy SBRT to primary tumor, nephrectomy 4 weeks later. This renal cell carcinoma was of the clear cell type. The table lists this clone with a few counts. Its antigen is not known. The junction shows a germline mismatch at one end, possibly a read error. Other DNA sequences in this sample translate to the same CDR3. Data came from immunoSEQ multiplex PCR; TCRdb stores just in-frame clones and leaves some out. The data show about 26,000 clones, over 70% seen once. This clonotype originated in a man aged 60-69 years with renal cell carcinoma. Source: blood, taken from a patient whose treatment included radiotherapy and nephrectomy.

CDR3 DNA: TGTGCCAGCAGGTTGGCGGCCGTGGGGCGACGTACGATAACCTTC. Its protein product is CASRLAAVGRRTITF. The chain couples TRBV5-6 to TRBJ1-2; D perhaps matches TRBD1 (5 bases). The CDR3 runs to 15 residues. Germline CDR1 is SGHDT and CDR2 is YYEEEE.